This T cell receptor beta chain emerged from a study of cytomegalovirus exposure and HLA in healthy donors. Germline assignment: CDR1 KGHSH and CDR2 LQKENI. This CDR3 has 17 amino acids. The ends lost 2 bases at V and 3 bases at J; junction bases unmatched: 6. Overall study results and limits: In vitro, a few CMV-associated chains proved specific for CMV antigens.

Measured with immunoSEQ multiplex PCR; TCRdb has only the in-frame clones, and not every one. Of some 68,000 clones listed, about 96% were seen once; the top ten hold over 2%. Note on this clone: Its target is not known.

The sample comprised PBMCs. The source of this sequence is a man younger than 35 in good health and CMV-seronegative. The chain employs TRBV18 and TRBJ1-5, with 11 bases lining up with TRBD1. The CDR3 nucleotides are TGTGCCAGCTCACCAATTGGACAGGGGGCGAACAATCAGCCCCAGCATTTT. Protein: CASSPIGQGANNQPQHF. Looking up the rest from reference TRBV18 and TRBJ1-5 gives the full variable domain: NAGVMQNPRHLVRRRGQEARLRCSPMKGHSHVYWYRQLPEEGLKFMVYLQKENIIDESGMPKERFSAEFPKEGPSILRIQQVVRGDSAAYFCASSPIGQGANNQPQHFGDGTRLSIL.